This T cell receptor (beta chain) was recovered during a study of cytomegalovirus exposure and HLA in healthy donors. Study as a whole: Out of 300 to 500 genotyped donors, 81% belonged to the Caucasian-associated ancestry cluster. Regarding the study as a whole: Later analysis revealed greater clonal expansion in HLA-associated TCR beta chains than in equally common others. Productive rates of about 90% or about 30% were seen for most TCR beta V segments in an earlier analysis.

Turning to this clone: Antigen unknown.

V was cut by 2 bases and J by 5 bases, with 17 bases left in between. The CDR3 covers 16 residues. Germline CDR1 SGHTA, CDR2 FQGNSA. Primers: 60 Vbeta forward and 13 Jbeta reverse. Source study methods: It was a later analysis that counted tens of millions of unique TCR beta chains, of which around 11 million were shared. Clones were sequenced by immunoSEQ multiplex PCR, and TCRdb holds only the in-frame ones, with some missing. The V and J calls and clone size come from that table; D and trimming were worked out from the DNA. The clone table shows just over 50,000 clones, with the ten largest holding around an eighth.

This chain uses TRBV7-2 with TRBJ2-3; maybe TRBD1 (7 bases). The specimen was PBMCs. The source is a woman aged 55-70 years in good health and CMV-seropositive. CDR3 nucleotide sequence: TGTGCCAGCAGCTTATTGTCAGGGGGACTTCAAGATACGCAGTATTTT. Protein sequence: CASSLLSGGLQDTQYF.